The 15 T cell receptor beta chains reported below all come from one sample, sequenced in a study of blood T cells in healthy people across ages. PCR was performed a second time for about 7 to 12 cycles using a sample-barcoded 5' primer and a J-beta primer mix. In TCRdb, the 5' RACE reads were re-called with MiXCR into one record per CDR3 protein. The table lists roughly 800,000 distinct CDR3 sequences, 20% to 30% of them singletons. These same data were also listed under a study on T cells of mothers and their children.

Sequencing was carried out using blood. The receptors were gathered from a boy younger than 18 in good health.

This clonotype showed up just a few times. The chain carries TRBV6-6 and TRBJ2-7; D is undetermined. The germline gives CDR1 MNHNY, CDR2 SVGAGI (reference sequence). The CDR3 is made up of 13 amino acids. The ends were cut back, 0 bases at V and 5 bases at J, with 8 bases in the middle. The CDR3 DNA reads TGTGCCAGCAGTTACTCGGAATACGACGAGCAGTACTTC. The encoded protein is CASSYSEYDEQYF.

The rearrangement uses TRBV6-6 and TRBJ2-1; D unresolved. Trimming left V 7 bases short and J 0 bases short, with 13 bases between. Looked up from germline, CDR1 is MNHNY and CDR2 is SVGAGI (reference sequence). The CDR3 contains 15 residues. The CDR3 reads CASIQTGSSYNEQFF. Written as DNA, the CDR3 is TGTGCCAGCATCCAGACTGGAAGCTCCTACAATGAGCAGTTCTTC.

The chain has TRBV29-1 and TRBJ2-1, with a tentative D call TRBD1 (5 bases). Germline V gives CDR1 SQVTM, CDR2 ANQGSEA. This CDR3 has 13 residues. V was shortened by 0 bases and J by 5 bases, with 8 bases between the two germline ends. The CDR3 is CSVEDDSHNEQFF. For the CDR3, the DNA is TGCAGCGTTGAAGACGACAGCCACAATGAGCAGTTCTTC.

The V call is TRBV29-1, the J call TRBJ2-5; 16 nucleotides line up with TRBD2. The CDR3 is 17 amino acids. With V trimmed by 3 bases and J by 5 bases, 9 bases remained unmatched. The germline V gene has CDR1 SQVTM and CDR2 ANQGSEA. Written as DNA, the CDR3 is TGCAGCGTTGACGGGACTAGCGGGGGGGCAGGTTGGGAGACCCAGTACTTC. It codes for CSVDGTSGGAGWETQYF.

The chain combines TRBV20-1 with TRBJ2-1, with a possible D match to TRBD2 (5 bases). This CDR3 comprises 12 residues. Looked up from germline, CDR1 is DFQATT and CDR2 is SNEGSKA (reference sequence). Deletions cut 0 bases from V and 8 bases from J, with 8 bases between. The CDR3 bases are TGCAGTGCTAGAGACCCACTAGATGAGCAGTTCTTC. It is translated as CSARDPLDEQFF.

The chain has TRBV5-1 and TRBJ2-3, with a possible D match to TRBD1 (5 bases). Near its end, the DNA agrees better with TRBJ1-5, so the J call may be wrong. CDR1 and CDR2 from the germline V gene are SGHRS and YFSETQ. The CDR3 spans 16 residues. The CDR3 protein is CASSPLGGEVTDTQHF. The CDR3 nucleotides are TGCGCCAGCAGCCCCCTTGGAGGGGAGGTCACAGATACGCAGCATTTT.

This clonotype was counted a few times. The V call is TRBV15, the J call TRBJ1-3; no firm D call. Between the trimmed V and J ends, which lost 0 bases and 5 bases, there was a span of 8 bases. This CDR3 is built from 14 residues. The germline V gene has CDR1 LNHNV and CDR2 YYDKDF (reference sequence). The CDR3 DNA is TGTGCCACCAGCAGAGAACTGTTCCGAAACACCATATATTTT. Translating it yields CATSRELFRNTIYF.

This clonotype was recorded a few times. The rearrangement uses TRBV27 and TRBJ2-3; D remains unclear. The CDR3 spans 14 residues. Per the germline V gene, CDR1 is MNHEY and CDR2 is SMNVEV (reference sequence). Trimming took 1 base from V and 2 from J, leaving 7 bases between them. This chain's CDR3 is CASSLWPNTDTQYF. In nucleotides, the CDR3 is TGTGCCAGCAGTTTATGGCCGAACACAGATACGCAGTATTTT.

The CDR3 sequence is CASMVRGLGANVLTF. The DNA for the CDR3 is TGTGCCAGCATGGTTCGGGGGCTAGGGGCCAACGTCCTGACTTTC. V is TRBV2 and J is TRBJ2-6; D may correspond to TRBD1 or TRBD2 (6 bases each). This CDR3 is built from 15 residues. Between the trimmed V and J ends, which lost 7 bases and 4 bases, there was a span of 14 bases. The germline gives CDR1 SNHLY, CDR2 FYNNEI.

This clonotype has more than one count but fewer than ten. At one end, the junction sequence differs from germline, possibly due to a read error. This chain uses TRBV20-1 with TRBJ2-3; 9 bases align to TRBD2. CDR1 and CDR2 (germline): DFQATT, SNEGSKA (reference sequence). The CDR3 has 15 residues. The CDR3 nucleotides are TGCAGTGCTATTTCGGGGCGGGGGGGCACCGATACGCAGTATTTT. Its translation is CSAISGRGGTDTQYF.

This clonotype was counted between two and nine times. The CDR3 nucleotides are TGTGCCAGCAGGGACAATCCGGGGTCCCAAGAGACCCAGTACTTC. Its protein is CASRDNPGSQETQYF. The chain combines TRBV7-8 with TRBJ2-5; D assignment may be TRBD1 or TRBD2 (5 bases each). CDR1 SGHVS and CDR2 FQNEAQ come from the germline V gene. V dropped 6 bases and J dropped 1 base, with 15 bases sitting between them. The CDR3 has 15 residues.

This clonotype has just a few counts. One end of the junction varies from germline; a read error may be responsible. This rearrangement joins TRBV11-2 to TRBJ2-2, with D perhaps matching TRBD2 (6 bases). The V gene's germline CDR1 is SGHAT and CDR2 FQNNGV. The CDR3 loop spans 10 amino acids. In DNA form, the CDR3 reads TGTGCCAGCAGCACCACCGGGGGATTCTTT. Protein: CASSTTGGFF.

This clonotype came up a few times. CDR3 protein: CSVSSLGSNTIYF. As DNA, the CDR3 is TGCAGCGTTAGTAGCCTAGGCAGTAACACCATATATTTT. The chain combines TRBV29-1 with TRBJ1-3; unclear D gene. CDR1 is SQVTM and CDR2 is ANQGSEA in the germline V gene. CDR3 length: 13 residues. V lost 5 bases and J 7 bases, leaving 15 bases between the germline ends.

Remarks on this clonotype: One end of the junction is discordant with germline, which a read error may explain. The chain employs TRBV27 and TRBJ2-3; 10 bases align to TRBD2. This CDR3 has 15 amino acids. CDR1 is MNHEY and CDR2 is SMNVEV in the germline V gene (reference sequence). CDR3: CAGSFLAGVTDTQYF. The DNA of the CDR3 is TGTGCCGGCAGTTTTCTAGCGGGGGTCACAGATACGCAGTATTTT.

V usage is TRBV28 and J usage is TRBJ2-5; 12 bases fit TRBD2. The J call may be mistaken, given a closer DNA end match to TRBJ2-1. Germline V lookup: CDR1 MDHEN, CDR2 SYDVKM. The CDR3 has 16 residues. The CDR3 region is CASSLGSSGRVNEQFF. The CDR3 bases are TGTGCCAGCAGTTTAGGGTCTAGCGGGAGGGTAAATGAGCAGTTCTTC.